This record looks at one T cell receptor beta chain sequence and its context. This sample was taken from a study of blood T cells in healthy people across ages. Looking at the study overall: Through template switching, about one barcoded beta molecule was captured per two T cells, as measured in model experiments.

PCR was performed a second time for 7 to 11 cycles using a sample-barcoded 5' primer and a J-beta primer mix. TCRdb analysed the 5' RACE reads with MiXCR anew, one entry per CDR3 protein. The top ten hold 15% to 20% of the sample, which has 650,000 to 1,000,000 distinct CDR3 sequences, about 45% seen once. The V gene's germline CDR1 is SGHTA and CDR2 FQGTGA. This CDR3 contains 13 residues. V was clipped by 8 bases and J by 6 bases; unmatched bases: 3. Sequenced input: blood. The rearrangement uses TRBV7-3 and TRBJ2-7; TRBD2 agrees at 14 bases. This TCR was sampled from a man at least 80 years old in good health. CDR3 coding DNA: TGTGCCAGCGGACTAGCGGGAGGACCCGAGCAGTACTTC. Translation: CASGLAGGPEQYF. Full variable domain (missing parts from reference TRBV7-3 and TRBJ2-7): GAGVSQTPSNKVTEKGKYVELRCDPISGHTALYWYRQSLGQGPEFLIYFQGTGAADDSGLPNDRFFAVRPEGSVSTLKIQRTERGDSAVYLCASGLAGGPEQYFGPGTRLTVT.